A selection of T cell receptor beta chains follows, all from one sample in a study of T cell repertoires in cytomegalovirus infection. TCRdb itself ran the reads through MiXCR, one entry per CDR3 protein. This table holds more than 200,000 distinct CDR3 sequences, approximately 10% found once. Sequences were obtained from PBMCs. The source is a human donor in good health (CMV status not recorded). Some clones in this sample may be carry-over from other donors' samples. The CDR3 runs from the conserved cysteine through the conserved F or W. Fields, in order: V gene, J gene, clone size, D gene, CDR3 protein, CDR3 DNA. D genes are given only for firm matches. Not all rows give a size; the values are once, few, many and, for expanded clones, a class.

>TRBV28|TRBJ1-2|few|NA
CASSPAGGVWYGYTF
TGTGCCAGCAGCCCCGCCGGAGGGGTATGGTATGGCTACACCTTC
>TRBV11-2|TRBJ2-3|many|TRBD1
CASSLDLGTGFTDTQYF
TGTGCCAGCAGCTTAGATCTCGGGACAGGGTTCACAGATACGCAGTATTTT
>TRBV7-2|TRBJ2-7|many|TRBD1
CASSTDRSSYEQYF
TGTGCCAGCAGCACGGACAGGAGCTCCTACGAGCAGTACTTC
>TRBV7-2|TRBJ2-6|many|NA
CASSLVVQTSGANVLTF
TGTGCCAGCAGCTTGGTGGTCCAAACCTCTGGGGCCAACGTCCTGACTTTC
>TRBV6-2/TRBV6-3|TRBJ1-1|many|NA
CASSSPRDPRAEAFF
TGTGCCAGCAGTTCGCCAAGGGACCCCCGGGCTGAAGCTTTCTTT
>TRBV20-1|TRBJ1-2|NA|TRBD1
CSANPAGTGGSNYGYTF
TGCAGTGCCAACCCGGCCGGGACAGGGGGGAGTAACTATGGCTACACCTTC
>TRBV7-2|TRBJ1-5|many|NA
CASSLGGTQPQHF
TGTGCCAGCAGCTTGGGGGGTACTCAGCCCCAGCATTTT
>TRBV11-2|TRBJ1-1|NA|TRBD1
CASSFQTGLMNTEAFF
TGTGCCAGCAGCTTCCAGACAGGGCTCATGAACACTGAAGCTTTCTTT
>TRBV28|TRBJ2-1|NA|NA
CASSTTGDGEQFF
TGTGCCAGCAGTACGACAGGAGACGGGGAGCAGTTCTTC
>TRBV4-3|TRBJ2-3|many|NA
CASSQEIGSGRGTDTQYF
TGCGCCAGCAGCCAAGAGATTGGGAGCGGGCGAGGAACAGATACGCAGTATTTT
>TRBV6-5|TRBJ1-1|many|NA
CASRTTTGRGTEAFF
TGTGCCAGCAGAACCACAACGGGAAGGGGCACTGAAGCTTTCTTT
>TRBV20-1|TRBJ2-5|many|NA
CSAGGGRRETQYF
TGCAGTGCTGGGGGGGGCAGAAGAGAGACCCAGTACTTC
>TRBV7-2|TRBJ1-2|many|TRBD1
CASSSHDRGLYGYTF
TGTGCCAGCAGCTCTCACGACAGGGGCCTCTATGGCTACACCTTC
>TRBV15|TRBJ1-5|many|NA
CATSRGGSTVPQHF
TGTGCCACCAGCAGAGGGGGTTCGACCGTACCCCAGCATTTT
>TRBV7-2|TRBJ2-7|many|TRBD1
CASSLRWGQGTYEQYF
TGTGCCAGCAGCTTAAGATGGGGACAGGGAACCTACGAGCAGTACTTC
>TRBV19|TRBJ1-4|many|TRBD1
CASSRGQTTNEKLFF
TGTGCCAGTAGCCGGGGACAGACAACTAATGAAAAACTGTTTTTT
>TRBV20-1|TRBJ2-1|NA|NA
CSARSPQYNEQFF
TGCAGTGCTAGATCCCCGCAGTACAATGAGCAGTTCTTC
>TRBV11-2|TRBJ2-2|many|TRBD2
CASSLDLERGAAGELFF
TGTGCCAGCAGCTTAGATCTGGAGCGGGGGGCGGCCGGGGAGCTGTTTTTT
>TRBV10-3|TRBJ2-5|many|TRBD1
CAISDLQGTQETQYF
TGTGCCATCAGTGATTTACAGGGGACCCAAGAGACCCAGTACTTC
>TRBV7-9|TRBJ1-2|many|TRBD1
CASSPGDRGRDGYTF
TGTGCCAGCAGCCCCGGAGACAGGGGGAGGGATGGCTACACCTTC
>TRBV2|TRBJ1-2|few|NA
CASSETTVYGYTF
TGTGCCAGCAGTGAAACGACAGTCTATGGCTACACCTTC
>TRBV4-3|TRBJ1-4|few|TRBD1
CASSQAGQGQEKLFF
TGCGCCAGCAGCCAAGCGGGACAGGGGCAGGAAAAACTGTTTTTT
>TRBV12-3/TRBV12-4|TRBJ1-5|NA|NA
CASSLRGGGNNQPQHF
TGTGCCAGCAGTTTGAGGGGAGGGGGTAACAATCAGCCCCAGCATTTT
>TRBV25-1|TRBJ2-5|many|NA
CASREETQYF
TGTGCCAGCAGGGAAGAGACCCAGTACTTC
>TRBV12-3/TRBV12-4|TRBJ2-7|many|TRBD1
CASSGPGQGYEQYF
TGTGCCAGCAGTGGTCCGGGACAGGGTTACGAGCAGTACTTC
>TRBV7-2|TRBJ1-4|many|NA
CASSLGTTGEKLFF
TGTGCCAGCAGCTTAGGGACAACGGGGGAAAAACTGTTTTTT
>TRBV20-1|TRBJ1-1|NA|NA
CSARAPQGWNTEAFF
TGCAGTGCTAGAGCCCCCCAGGGATGGAACACTGAAGCTTTCTTT
>TRBV7-2|TRBJ1-5|many|TRBD1
CASSLWGTGGYSNQPQHF
TGTGCCAGCAGCTTATGGGGGACAGGCGGTTATAGCAATCAGCCCCAGCATTTT
>TRBV12-5|TRBJ1-2|many|NA
CASGSPSTNYGYTF
TGTGCTAGTGGTTCCCCCAGTACTAACTATGGCTACACCTTC
>TRBV19|TRBJ1-2|NA|NA
CATRSTHYGYTF
TGTGCCACCCGATCGACCCACTATGGCTACACCTTC
>TRBV12-3/TRBV12-4|TRBJ1-5|NA|NA
CASNRAGSNQPQHF
TGTGCCAGCAACAGGGCGGGGAGCAATCAGCCCCAGCATTTT
>TRBV28|TRBJ1-6|NA|TRBD1
CASSSTGGLGSPLHF
TGTGCCAGCAGTTCGACAGGGGGGTTGGGTTCACCCCTCCACTTT
>TRBV15|TRBJ2-2|many|TRBD1
CAWTGDTGELFF
TGTGCCTGGACAGGGGACACCGGGGAGCTGTTTTTT
>TRBV7-2|TRBJ2-1|NA|TRBD2
CASSARTSFNEQFF
TGTGCCAGCAGCGCCCGGACTAGTTTCAATGAGCAGTTCTTC
>TRBV12-3/TRBV12-4|TRBJ2-1|many|NA
CASSSWGEQFF
TGTGCCAGCAGTTCCTGGGGTGAGCAGTTCTTC
>TRBV11-3|TRBJ1-1|many|NA
CASSLRNDREAFF
TGTGCCAGCAGCTTACGAAACGATCGGGAAGCTTTCTTT
>TRBV5-4|TRBJ1-5|few|TRBD1
CASSAGTEINQPQHF
TGTGCCAGCAGCGCAGGGACAGAAATTAATCAGCCCCAGCATTTT
>TRBV25-1|TRBJ2-2|few|NA
CASGSSGTPTGELFF
TGTGCCAGCGGGAGCTCCGGGACGCCCACCGGGGAGCTGTTTTTT
>TRBV12-3/TRBV12-4|TRBJ1-2|many|TRBD1
CASSWDRVYTF
TGTGCCAGCAGTTGGGACAGGGTCTACACCTTC
>TRBV7-2|TRBJ1-1|many|NA
CASSLLGLRAFF
TGTGCCAGCAGCTTACTGGGTCTTCGGGCTTTCTTT
>TRBV6-4|TRBJ1-1|few|NA
CASSEEENTEAFF
TGTGCCAGCAGTGAGGAGGAGAACACTGAAGCTTTCTTT
>TRBV19|TRBJ2-1|many|TRBD2
CASSLAGEASNEQFF
TGTGCCAGTAGTCTAGCGGGGGAAGCCTCCAATGAGCAGTTCTTC
>TRBV7-2|TRBJ1-5|many|TRBD1
CASSLASTGRHQPQHF
TGTGCCAGCAGCTTAGCGTCGACAGGGAGGCATCAGCCCCAGCATTTT
>TRBV7-9|TRBJ2-1|many|NA
CASSLDGGWAESSSYNEQFF
TGTGCCAGCAGCTTAGACGGTGGCTGGGCAGAGTCGAGCTCCTACAATGAGCAGTTCTTC
>TRBV4-1|TRBJ2-1|many|TRBD2
CASSQEGLVEQFF
TGCGCCAGCAGCCAAGAGGGACTAGTCGAGCAGTTCTTC
>TRBV7-3|TRBJ2-3|many|TRBD2
CASSLASGADTQYF
TGTGCCAGCAGCTTAGCTAGCGGGGCAGATACGCAGTATTTT
>TRBV7-2|TRBJ2-7|many|NA
CASSFPPGGTLYEQYF
TGTGCCAGCAGCTTCCCCCCAGGCGGGACACTCTACGAGCAGTACTTC
>TRBV14|TRBJ2-1|few|NA
CASSRDPHNEQFF
TGTGCCAGCAGCCGGGACCCGCACAATGAGCAGTTCTTC
>TRBV11-1|TRBJ1-1|few|NA
CASSRAGSRTEAFF
TGTGCCAGCAGCCGCGCAGGGTCAAGGACTGAAGCTTTCTTT